This T cell receptor beta chain was found in a study of blood T cell repertoires in COVID-19. Study as a whole: The United States, Italy and Spain supplied acute and convalescent COVID-19 samples. PBMCs, B-cell-depleted T cells, or T cells were the source of the cDNA or gDNA that made up the material.

Per the original data handling: Nucleated cell number was recorded as an estimate derived from reference gene primer amplification. Some clones are missing from TCRdb's copy, which holds only in-frame ones; the method was immunoSEQ multiplex PCR. V, J and clone size reflect that table, while D and trimming were determined from the DNA. This table holds roughly 360,000 clones, about four fifths found once. The V segment lost 4 bases and the J segment 5 bases; nucleotides outside the gene matches: 8. CDR1 is SGHRS, CDR2 YFSETQ, per germline. The CDR3 length is 14 residues. This TCR came from a human donor with acute or convalescent COVID-19. The donor label of this sample is uncertain. The chain carries TRBV5-1 and TRBJ2-7, with 8 nucleotides matching TRBD1. Sequenced input: peripheral blood. The CDR3 sequence: CASSPGQGDDEQYF. For the CDR3, the DNA is TGCGCCAGCAGCCCAGGACAGGGCGACGACGAGCAGTACTTC.